What follows describes a single T cell receptor (beta chain). These data originate in a study of blood T cell repertoires in COVID-19. Overall study context: The United States, Italy and Spain provided the acute and convalescent COVID-19 samples.

Original analysis: By means of reference gene primer amplification, nucleated cell counts were estimated. Clones were sequenced by immunoSEQ multiplex PCR, and TCRdb holds only the in-frame ones, with some missing. The V and J calls and clone size were taken over from that table, and D and trimming were inferred from the DNA. The repertoire holds 120,000 or so clones, approximately 90% seen once, with about 8% in the top ten. The CDR3 is 14 amino acids. V was shortened by 5 bases and J by 2 bases, with 12 bases between the two germline ends. Germline CDR1 reads MRHNA; CDR2 reads SNTAGT. This chain joins TRBV6-4 and TRBJ1-2; the D gene is possibly TRBD1 (6 bases). The sample consisted of peripheral blood. This TCR was sampled from a man aged 45-65 years with acute or convalescent COVID-19. CDR3 bases: TGTGCCAGCAGTCCGGACAGCGCAAACTATGGCTACACCTTC. Residues: CASSPDSANYGYTF.